This entry lists 8 T cell receptor beta chains sequenced from one sample in a study of a mutant IDH1 vaccine in newly diagnosed glioma. No antigen has been identified for these receptors. Libraries were prepared by immunoSEQ multiplex PCR; TCRdb keeps only in-frame clonotypes and omits some of them. The sample contains 55,000 or so clones, 75% to 90% of which appear only once. Sample time point: week 23, last vaccination. Topical imiquimod was applied with each vaccine dose, which held 300 ug of mutant IDH1 20-mer peptide. This material consisted of PBMCs, taken from a glioma patient whose treatment included an IDH1 peptide vaccine. These receptors all stem from a man between 35 and 55 years old with glioma.

CDR3 in amino acids: CASSPSLAGWDYEQFF. The CDR3, as DNA: TGTGCCAGTAGTCCCTCACTAGCGGGGTGGGATTATGAGCAGTTCTTC. The chain uses TRBV19 and TRBJ2-1, with TRBD2 identical over 10 bases. V shed 5 bases, J shed 8 bases, and the junction held 12 bases outside the gene matches. The CDR3 totals 16 residues. Germline CDR1 is LNHDA and CDR2 is SQIVND (reference sequence).

The chain employs TRBV5-6 and TRBJ1-2; D perhaps matches TRBD1 (5 bases). The ends were cut back, 4 bases at V and 7 bases at J, with 14 bases in the middle. CDR1 and CDR2 (germline): SGHDT, YYEEEE. CDR3 length: 13 amino acids. CDR3 sequence reads: CASSLGGFGGYTF. CDR3 in DNA: TGTGCCAGCAGCCTGGGGGGTTTTGGTGGCTACACCTTC.

This sequence joins TRBV6-1 and TRBJ1-6, with D uncertain. The CDR3 loop spans 14 amino acids. Trimming stripped 7 bases from V and 2 bases from J, with 9 bases between. Germline loops: CDR1 MNHNS, CDR2 SASEGT. The chain's CDR3 is CASNPGPYNSPLHF. In DNA form, the CDR3 reads TGTGCCAGCAATCCAGGCCCCTATAATTCACCCCTCCACTTT.

This clone was recorded a few times. This sequence joins TRBV10-1 and TRBJ2-7; 12 bases align to TRBD2. The J segment lost 9 bases and the V segment lost 0 bases, leaving 0 bases of the junction unmatched. Germline CDR1 WNHNN, CDR2 SYGVQD (reference sequence). The CDR3 has 13 amino acids. CDR3 coding DNA: TGCGCCAGCAGTGAGTCGACTAGCGGGGGGCAGTACTTC. Protein: CASSESTSGGQYF.

The table lists this clone with a few counts. The chain joins TRBV15 to TRBJ1-6, with unresolved D. V was trimmed by 0 bases and J by 12 bases, leaving 6 bases between them. Germline CDR1 LNHNV, CDR2 YYDKDF (reference sequence). The CDR3 covers 12 residues. The CDR3 loop reads CATSRDGGPLHF. CDR3 sequence (DNA): TGTGCCACCAGCAGAGATGGAGGACCCCTCCACTTT.

The J gene is TRBJ1-6, the V gene TRBV2, with D unclear. CDR3 length equals 15 residues. V dropped 5 bases and J dropped 3 bases, with 11 bases sitting between them. Germline CDR1 SNHLY, CDR2 FYNNEI. In DNA form, the CDR3 reads TGTGCCAGCAGTCCGACCGGGTTCTATAATTCACCCCTCCACTTT. Encoded protein: CASSPTGFYNSPLHF.

The genes are TRBV4-1 and TRBJ2-5; 7 bases align to TRBD1. The CDR3 totals 14 residues. The germline V gene has CDR1 MGHRA and CDR2 YSYEKL. The V gene end was trimmed by 3 bases and the J gene end by 2 bases; junction bases not matched to a gene: 3. DNA of the CDR3: TGCGCCAGCAGCCATACAGGGGAACAAGAGACCCAGTACTTC. It yields the protein CASSHTGEQETQYF.

The chain joins TRBV29-1 to TRBJ2-7; no definite D call. The CDR3 loop spans 13 amino acids. Trimming took off 0 bases at V and 2 bases at J, with 8 bases between the two ends. CDR1 and CDR2 (germline): SQVTM, ANQGSEA. CDR3 sequence: CSVEDRQPYEQYF. CDR3 sequence (DNA): TGCAGCGTTGAAGATCGTCAACCCTACGAGCAGTACTTC.